This T cell receptor beta chain was recovered during a study of CD8 T cells in ankylosing spondylitis (dated by TCRdb to the late 2010s). For the study in its entirety: T cell receptor beta repertoires were profiled in healthy donors and ankylosing spondylitis patients so that disease-linked TCR variants could be found. In total, the full study cohort was made up of some 110 healthy donors and approximately 24 ankylosing spondylitis patients. Peripheral blood samples were taken, and synovial fluid was additionally collected from ankylosing spondylitis patients.

Overall study outcomes, separate from this receptor: A CD8+ phenotype was shown by the disease-linked clones, which were found at relatively low frequencies in peripheral blood. Some motif variants were previously reported in synovial fluid and blood of reactive arthritis patients, suggesting common disease-initiation mechanisms. A TCR beta motif of about eight highly homologous amino acid variants appeared characteristic of blood from ankylosing spondylitis patients. According to the report, matched synovial fluid samples from ankylosing spondylitis patients were significantly enriched for the disease-linked clones.

Per the germline V gene (reference sequence), DFQATT is the CDR1 and SNEGSKA is the CDR2. V is cut by 0 bases and J by 5 bases, and the space between the germline ends is 19 bases. The CDR3 holds 16 amino acids from the cysteine to the phenylalanine. Only CDR3 DNA is held: 48 bases, read in frame from base 1. Sequencing used an Illumina HiSeq 2500. Quantitative 5'-RACE with molecular barcodes was used to prepare TCR beta libraries. On the authors' methods: A new computational method, built on a probabilistic model of VDJ rearrangement, was used to identify disease-linked TCR variants. The raw public data were reprocessed by TCRdb itself: fastp quality trimming at Q25, MiXCR clonotype calling, in-frame beta chains only. Merged by CDR3 protein, the rows form single entries marked with the most common genes and DNA. These V and J calls originate from TCRdb's pipeline instead of the authors' own analysis. This sample is represented by approximately 110,000 distinct CDR3 sequences; approximately 25% of them were singletons. The ten largest account for around an eighth of the sample.

Synovial fluid samples were paired with blood samples taken from the same ankylosing spondylitis patients. As concerns this clonotype: It has no known antigen specificity. The input lacks base qualities; no much larger clone sits a single base away.

The TCR comes from a male donor with ankylosing spondylitis. Material: synovial fluid, either unsorted or a sorted T cell fraction (not recorded which). The V gene is TRBV20-1 and the J gene is TRBJ1-1; D gene: possibly TRBD1, on 6 matching bases. CDR3 reads: CSARDLGVTGTTEAFF. The nucleotides are TGCAGTGCTAGAGATCTGGGGGTCACAGGGACTACTGAAGCTTTCTTT.